This entry is about one T cell receptor beta chain. The target antigen is unknown. The data originate from a study of T cell responses to AZD1222 COVID-19 vaccine. About the research overall: Researchers grouped second doses given at about 4 or about 12 weeks into one pool.

This CDR3 is 12 amino acids long. Trimming stripped 7 bases from V and 5 bases from J, with 11 bases between. CDR1 and CDR2 (germline): MNHEY, SVGAGI. Study outcomes and limitations: Vaccine-related CD4 TCRs covered spike, predominating at 160-218 and 743-854. Clonal diversity may have been underestimated, and the donors were mostly white British, with more females than males.

Clones were sequenced by immunoSEQ multiplex PCR, and TCRdb holds only the in-frame ones, with some missing. The repertoire has approximately 120,000 clones, approximately 90% of them found once; the top ten carry 12%. The rearrangement joins TRBV6-5 to TRBJ2-5, with D maybe TRBD2 (6 bases). This sequence originates from an adult in good health. Sequencing was performed on peripheral blood, taken on day 0 of AZD1222 vaccination. The CDR3: CASKVAGETQYF. The CDR3 bases are TGTGCCAGCAAGGTGGCGGGGGAGACCCAGTACTTC.